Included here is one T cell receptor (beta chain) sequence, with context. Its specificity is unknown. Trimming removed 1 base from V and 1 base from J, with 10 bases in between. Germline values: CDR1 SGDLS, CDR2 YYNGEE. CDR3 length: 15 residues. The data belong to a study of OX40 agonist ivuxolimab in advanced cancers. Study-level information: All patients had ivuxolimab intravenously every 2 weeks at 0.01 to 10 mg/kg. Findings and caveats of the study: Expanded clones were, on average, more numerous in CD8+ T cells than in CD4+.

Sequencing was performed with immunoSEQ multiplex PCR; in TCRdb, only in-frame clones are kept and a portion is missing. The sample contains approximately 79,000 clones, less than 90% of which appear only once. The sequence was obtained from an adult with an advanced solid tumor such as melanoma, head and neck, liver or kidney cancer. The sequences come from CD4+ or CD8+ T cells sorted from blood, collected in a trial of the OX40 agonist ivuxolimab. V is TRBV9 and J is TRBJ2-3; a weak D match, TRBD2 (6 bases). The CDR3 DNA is TGTGCCAGCAGCGTAATAGCGGCCCGCACAGATACGCAGTATTTT. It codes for CASSVIAARTDTQYF.